The 10 T cell receptor beta chains given below trace back to one sample, sequenced in a study of blood T cell repertoires in COVID-19. This table comes from immunoSEQ multiplex PCR, and its TCRdb copy is limited to in-frame clones, with some not included. The sample lists more than 300,000 clones, 88% occurring once. The sample was PBMCs or T cells enriched from blood (not recorded which). All receptors derive from a woman aged 18-29 years who had recovered from COVID-19.

The J gene is TRBJ2-5, the V gene TRBV7-3, with 13 bases aligning to TRBD2. After removal of 4 bases from V and 5 bases from J, the junction contained 4 bases not matched to a gene. CDR3 size: 15 residues. CDR1 is SGHTA and CDR2 is FQGTGA in the germline V gene. The CDR3 loop is CASSSGTSGVETQYF. The CDR3 coding sequence is TGTGCCAGCAGCTCGGGGACTAGCGGGGTTGAGACCCAGTACTTC. The full variable domain, completed using reference TRBV7-3 and TRBJ2-5, is GAGVSQTPSNKVTEKGKYVELRCDPISGHTALYWYRQSLGQGPEFLIYFQGTGAADDSGLPNDRFFAVRPEGSVSTLKIQRTERGDSAVYLCASSSGTSGVETQYFGPGTRLLVL.

This rearrangement joins TRBV6-1 to TRBJ1-1, with 7 bases identical to TRBD1. There are 14 residues in the CDR3. Germline-derived CDR1 and CDR2 are MNHNS and SASEGT. The V segment lost 3 bases and the J segment 1 base; nucleotides outside the gene matches: 2. Here the CDR3 DNA reads TGTGCCAGCAGTGATACAGGGGCGAACACTGAAGCTTTCTTT. It translates to CASSDTGANTEAFF.

The V gene is TRBV7-7, the J gene TRBJ1-4, with TRBD1 identical over 7 bases. The CDR3 length is 13 residues. Germline lookup yields CDR1 SSHAT and CDR2 FNYEAQ (reference sequence). CDR3 in amino acids: CASSGGTNEKLFF. The CDR3 DNA is TGTGCTAGCTCAGGGGGAACTAATGAAAAACTGTTTTTT.

The CDR3 DNA reads TGTGCCAGCAGCTTAGCCGAGGACTTCTACAATGAGCAGTTCTTC. Encoded protein: CASSLAEDFYNEQFF. The chain carries TRBV13 and TRBJ2-1, with D tentatively TRBD2 (5 bases). The CDR3 has 15 residues. V lost 1 base, J lost 3 bases, and 10 bases lay in between. CDR1 and CDR2 (germline): PRHDT, FYEKMQ (reference sequence).

The chain has TRBV5-1 and TRBJ2-1, with 9 bases fitting TRBD2. The CDR3 is made up of 17 amino acids. The germline gives CDR1 SGHRS, CDR2 YFSETQ. V gave up 0 bases and J gave up 2 bases; unmatched junction bases: 6. This chain's CDR3 is CASSLGSGGGAYNEQFF. For the CDR3, the DNA is TGCGCCAGCAGCTTGGGGTCCGGCGGGGGGGCCTACAATGAGCAGTTCTTC.

This chain connects TRBV11-2 to TRBJ2-7; D is uncertain. The CDR3 runs to 12 residues. CDR1 and CDR2 (germline): SGHAT, FQNNGV. Trimming removed 6 bases from V and 3 bases from J, with 9 bases in between. This CDR3 reads CASRADFYEQYF. In DNA, the CDR3 is TGTGCCAGCAGGGCAGACTTCTACGAGCAGTACTTC. Using reference TRBV11-2 and TRBJ2-7 for the parts outside the CDR3, the full variable domain is EAGVAQSPRYKIIEKRQSVAFWCNPISGHATLYWYQQILGQGPKLLIQFQNNGVVDDSQLPKDRFSAERLKGVDSTLKIQPAKLEDSAVYLCASRADFYEQYFGPGTRLTVT.

This sequence joins TRBV9 and TRBJ1-3, with 7 bases matching TRBD1. The CDR3 is made up of 16 amino acids. CDR1 is SGDLS, CDR2 YYNGEE, per germline. V was pared by 3 bases and J by 6 bases, with 12 bases of the junction left unmatched. CDR3 region: CASSAKQGPALNTIYF. In nucleotides, the CDR3 is TGTGCCAGCAGCGCGAAACAGGGGCCAGCTTTAAACACCATATATTTT.

This sequence joins TRBV7-2 and TRBJ1-5; TRBD1 is a possible D gene (5 bases). Trimming removed 6 bases at V and 4 bases at J, with 10 bases between. The CDR3 loop spans 13 amino acids. Germline V gene sequence: CDR1 SGHTA, CDR2 FQGNSA. The CDR3 bases are TGTGCCAGCAGAGAACGGGGGAATCAGCCCCAGCATTTT. Its translation: CASRERGNQPQHF.

The chain combines TRBV9 with TRBJ1-3, with TRBD1 matching 7 bases. This CDR3 is built from 17 residues. The germline gives CDR1 SGDLS, CDR2 YYNGEE. V shed 0 bases, J shed 2 bases, and the junction held 8 bases outside the gene matches. CDR3 DNA sequence: TGTGCCAGCAGCGTAGCCCTTGTCGGACAGGCTGGAAACACCATATATTTT. Translation: CASSVALVGQAGNTIYF.

J is TRBJ1-3 and V is TRBV5-1, with 8 bases identical to TRBD1. The CDR3 runs to 15 residues. From germline, CDR1 is SGHRS and CDR2 YFSETQ. After removal of 4 bases from V and 3 bases from J, the junction contained 6 bases not matched to a gene. The CDR3: CASSMDRVFGNTIYF. CDR3 bases: TGCGCCAGCAGCATGGACAGGGTTTTTGGAAACACCATATATTTT.